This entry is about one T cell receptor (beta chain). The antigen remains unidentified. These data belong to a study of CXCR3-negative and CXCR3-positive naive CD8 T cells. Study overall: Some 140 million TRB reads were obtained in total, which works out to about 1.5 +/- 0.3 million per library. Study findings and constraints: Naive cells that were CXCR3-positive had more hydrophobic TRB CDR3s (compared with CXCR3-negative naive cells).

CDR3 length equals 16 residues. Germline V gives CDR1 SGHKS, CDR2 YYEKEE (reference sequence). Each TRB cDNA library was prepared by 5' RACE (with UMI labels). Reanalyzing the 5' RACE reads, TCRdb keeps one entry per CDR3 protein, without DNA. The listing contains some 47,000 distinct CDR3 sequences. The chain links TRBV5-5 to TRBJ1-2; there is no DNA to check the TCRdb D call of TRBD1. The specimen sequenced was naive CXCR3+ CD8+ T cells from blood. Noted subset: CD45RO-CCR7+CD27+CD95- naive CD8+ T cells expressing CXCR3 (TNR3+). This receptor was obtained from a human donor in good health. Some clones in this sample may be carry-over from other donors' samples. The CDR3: CASSPATGTVSYGYTF.